These 22 T cell receptor beta chains share one sample of origin, sequenced in a study of CD8 T cells in Susac syndrome. The RNA input was about 0.5 to 1 ug, and it was reverse transcribed with random hexamers. A single record per CDR3 protein comes from TCRdb applying MiXCR to the immunoSEQ multiplex PCR reads. The sample has about 160,000 distinct CDR3 sequences; approximately 94% are singletons. The sample was CD4+ T cells from PBMCs. These receptor sequences come from a human donor with multiple sclerosis.

This chain joins TRBV5-6 and TRBJ2-7; possibly TRBD2 for D (7 bases). The CDR3 loop spans 18 amino acids. V lost 5 bases and J 3 bases, leaving 27 bases between the germline ends. Germline V gene data show CDR1 as SGHDT and CDR2 as YYEEEE. Here the CDR3 DNA reads TGTGCCAGCAGAGGTCCCCAGGGGAGAGTAGCGGGCTTCTACGAGCAGTACTTC. Its translation is CASRGPQGRVAGFYEQYF.

The chain is built from TRBV7-2 and TRBJ2-6; TRBD2 aligns across 9 bases. With V trimmed by 5 bases and J by 3 bases, 5 bases remained unmatched. This CDR3 is built from 16 residues. The germline CDR1 and CDR2 sequences are SGHTA and FQGNSA. The CDR3 DNA follows: TGTGCCAGCAGCCCGCGGGGGGGAGGTGGGGCCAACGTCCTGACTTTC. It is translated as CASSPRGGGGANVLTF.

The rearrangement joins TRBV5-1 to TRBJ2-1; 8 bases fit TRBD2. This CDR3 is built from 16 residues. In germline, CDR1 is SGHRS, CDR2 YFSETQ. Germline trimming cut 2 bases from V and 2 bases from J; bases unmatched to any gene: 6. CDR3 sequence (DNA): TGCGCCAGCAGCTTAACCGGGACTAGACCCTACAATGAGCAGTTCTTC. It translates to CASSLTGTRPYNEQFF.

This rearrangement joins TRBV28 to TRBJ1-2; 9 bases map to TRBD1. This CDR3 has 12 residues. Germline lookup yields CDR1 MDHEN and CDR2 SYDVKM. After removal of 6 bases from V and 6 bases from J, the junction contained 2 bases not matched to a gene. The CDR3 protein is CASRQGAHGYTF. As DNA, the CDR3 is TGTGCCAGCAGACAGGGGGCGCATGGCTACACCTTC.

The V and J genes are TRBV24-1 and TRBJ2-1; no clear D. Per germline, CDR1 KGHDR and CDR2 SFDVKD. CDR3 length: 14 residues. V dropped 4 bases and J dropped 2 bases, with 8 bases sitting between them. The CDR3 DNA reads TGTGCCACCAGTGACCCTTCAGCCTACAATGAGCAGTTCTTC. The encoded protein is CATSDPSAYNEQFF.

V usage is TRBV29-1 and J usage is TRBJ2-5; D remains ambiguous. The CDR3 consists of 11 residues. Germline V CDR1 and CDR2: SQVTM, ANQGSEA. With 7 bases removed from V and 1 base from J, the gap between germline ends came to 7 bases. The CDR3 sequence is CSARTQETQYF. CDR3 sequence (DNA): TGCAGCGCACGGACCCAAGAGACCCAGTACTTC.

V usage is TRBV18 and J usage is TRBJ1-2, with a weak D call TRBD1 (5 bases). Germline V gene data show CDR1 as KGHSH and CDR2 as LQKENI. The CDR3 is made up of 13 amino acids. Trimming removed 4 bases from V and 8 bases from J, with 14 bases in between. Written as DNA, the CDR3 is TGTGCCAGCTCACGGGGGTCGGTGGAGGGCTACACCTTC. Its translation is CASSRGSVEGYTF.

This chain links TRBV16 with TRBJ1-2; weak D call: TRBD1 (5 bases). Germline V gene lookup returns CDR1 KGHSY and CDR2 FQNENV. This CDR3 is 13 amino acids long. The V end lost 2 bases, the J end lost 8 bases, and 12 bases lay between the germline ends. CDR3 in DNA: TGTGCCAGCAGCCAACAGGGAGTGAGGGGCTACACCTTC. This codes for CASSQQGVRGYTF.

V and J are TRBV27 and TRBJ2-5, with unresolved D. V was trimmed by 0 bases and J by 1 base, leaving 6 bases between them. The CDR3 covers 14 residues. Germline V gives CDR1 MNHEY, CDR2 SMNVEV (reference sequence). The CDR3 DNA follows: TGTGCCAGCAGTTTATCGTACTTCCAAGAGACCCAGTACTTC. This translates into CASSLSYFQETQYF.

The chain has TRBV12-3 or TRBV12-4 and TRBJ1-4; D is possibly TRBD1 (6 bases). The CDR3 totals 19 residues. The V gene lost 7 bases and the J gene lost 3 bases, with 27 bases spanning the gap. CDR3 protein: CASIQGSLLLGRANEKLFF. CDR3 DNA sequence: TGTGCCAGCATTCAGGGGTCCCTCCTTTTAGGGAGGGCTAATGAAAAACTGTTTTTT.

V is TRBV7-8 and J is TRBJ1-1; no clear D gene. This CDR3 spans 13 amino acids. The germline V gene encodes CDR1 SGHVS and CDR2 FQNEAQ. V was pared by 4 bases and J by 11 bases, with 17 bases between. In DNA form, the CDR3 reads TGTGCCAGCAGCTCACGGACGATTCCTGCGGCTTTCTTT. Amino acids: CASSSRTIPAAFF.

Only one count was recorded for this clonotype. The gene calls are TRBV12-3 or TRBV12-4 and TRBJ2-1; no reliable D call. The V and J ends lost 10 bases and 0 bases respectively, with 7 bases between them. The CDR3 length is 12 residues. The DNA for the CDR3 is TGTGCCACCCAGCGCTCCTACAATGAGCAGTTCTTC. Its protein product is CATQRSYNEQFF.

The V call is TRBV19, the J call TRBJ2-2; no reliable D call. Trimming took 9 bases from V and 6 from J, leaving 17 bases between them. This CDR3 has 14 residues. Germline-derived CDR1 and CDR2 are LNHDA and SQIVND (reference sequence). Here the CDR3 reads CASRSVQIAGELFF. The CDR3 DNA sequence: TGTGCCAGCCGCAGTGTACAGATCGCCGGGGAGCTGTTTTTT. Full variable domain (rest looked up from reference TRBV19 and TRBJ2-2): DGGITQSPKYLFRKEGQNVTLSCEQNLNHDAMYWYRQDPGQGLRLIYYSQIVNDFQKGDIAEGYSVSREKKESFPLTVTSAQKNPTAFYLCASRSVQIAGELFFGEGSRLTVL.

This chain joins TRBV24-1 and TRBJ2-3; 7 bases agree with TRBD1. V dropped 4 bases and J dropped 4; count of bases not matched to a gene: 10. The germline gives CDR1 KGHDR, CDR2 SFDVKD. CDR3 length: 16 amino acids. The CDR3 loop is CATSENPHRGADTQYF. CDR3 DNA sequence: TGTGCCACCAGTGAAAACCCTCACAGGGGAGCAGATACGCAGTATTTT.

The chain carries TRBV4-1 and TRBJ2-7; the match to TRBD2 covers 9 bases. V lost 2 bases, J lost 0 bases, and 14 bases stayed unmatched. The CDR3 loop spans 19 amino acids. Looked up from germline, CDR1 is MGHRA and CDR2 is YSYEKL. In DNA, the CDR3 is TGCGCCAGCAGCCAAAAGGGAAATAGCGGGAGCTCGAGCTCCTACGAGCAGTACTTC. Protein product: CASSQKGNSGSSSSYEQYF.

The CDR3 protein is CSAREGTGLDEQFF. For the CDR3, the DNA is TGCAGTGCTAGAGAGGGGACAGGGTTGGATGAGCAGTTCTTC. The chain recombines TRBV20-1 with TRBJ2-1, with 9 nucleotides matching TRBD1. Germline assignment: CDR1 DFQATT and CDR2 SNEGSKA (reference sequence). V gave up 0 bases and J gave up 8 bases; unmatched junction bases: 5. CDR3 length equals 14 residues.

The V call is TRBV30, the J call TRBJ2-2; D is unresolved. Deletions cut 5 bases from V and 6 bases from J, with 19 bases between. The CDR3 consists of 15 residues. The V gene's germline CDR1 is GTSNPN and CDR2 SVGIG (reference sequence). The CDR3 region has the DNA TGTGCCTGGGGGCGAGGTGCCTGGCGACCCGGGGAGCTGTTTTTT. It codes for CAWGRGAWRPGELFF.

The chain links TRBV30 to TRBJ1-5; D not certain. The CDR3 is made up of 13 amino acids. Germline-derived CDR1 and CDR2 are GTSNPN and SVGIG (reference sequence). V was trimmed by 4 bases and J by 5 bases, leaving 12 bases between them. The CDR3 nucleotides are TGTGCCTGGACAACATCTTTTGATCAGCCCCAGCATTTT. Encoded protein: CAWTTSFDQPQHF.

V gene TRBV27 combines with J gene TRBJ2-7; 13 bases agree with TRBD2. The J segment lost 6 bases and the V segment lost 4 bases, leaving 6 bases of the junction unmatched. The CDR3 consists of 15 residues. CDR1 and CDR2 (germline): MNHEY, SMNVEV (reference sequence). The CDR3, as DNA: TGTGCCAGCAGTTCTTGGACTAGCGGGAGCGGCGAGCAGTACTTC. Translated, it gives CASSSWTSGSGEQYF.

The rearrangement links TRBV11-2 to TRBJ2-1; 9 nucleotides align to TRBD2. CDR1 and CDR2 from the germline V gene are SGHAT and FQNNGV. The V gene end was trimmed by 4 bases and the J gene end by 4 bases; junction bases not matched to a gene: 5. The CDR3 sequence is 15 residues long. The CDR3 is CASSSLAGLYNEQFF. For the CDR3, the DNA is TGTGCCAGCAGCTCCCTAGCGGGACTATACAATGAGCAGTTCTTC.

This clonotype appeared a single time. The junction departs from germline at one end; a sequencing error may be responsible. The rearrangement uses TRBV12-3 or TRBV12-4 and TRBJ1-3, with a possible D match to TRBD1 (5 bases). This CDR3 has 16 residues. The CDR3 DNA follows: TGTGCCAGCAGTTTACGCGGGGGAATCTCTGAAAACACCATATATTTT. Protein: CASSLRGGISENTIYF.

The rearrangement uses TRBV20-1 and TRBJ2-1; 12 nucleotides align to TRBD2. The CDR3 consists of 14 residues. After removal of 1 base from V and 8 bases from J, the junction contained 3 bases not matched to a gene. Germline lookup yields CDR1 DFQATT and CDR2 SNEGSKA (reference sequence). CDR3 region: CSARGTSGMDEQFF. The CDR3 bases are TGCAGTGCTAGAGGGACTAGCGGGATGGATGAGCAGTTCTTC.